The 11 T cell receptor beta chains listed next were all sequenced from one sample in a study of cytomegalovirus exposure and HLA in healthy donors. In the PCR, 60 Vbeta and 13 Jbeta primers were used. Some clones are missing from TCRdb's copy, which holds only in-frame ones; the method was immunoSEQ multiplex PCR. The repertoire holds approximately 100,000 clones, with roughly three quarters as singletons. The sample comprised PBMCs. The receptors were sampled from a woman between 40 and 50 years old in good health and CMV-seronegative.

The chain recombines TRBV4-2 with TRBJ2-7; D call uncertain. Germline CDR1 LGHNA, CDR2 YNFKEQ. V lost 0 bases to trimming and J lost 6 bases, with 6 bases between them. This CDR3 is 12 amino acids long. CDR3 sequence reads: CASSQDNGEQYF. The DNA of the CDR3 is TGTGCCAGCAGCCAAGACAACGGCGAGCAGTACTTC.

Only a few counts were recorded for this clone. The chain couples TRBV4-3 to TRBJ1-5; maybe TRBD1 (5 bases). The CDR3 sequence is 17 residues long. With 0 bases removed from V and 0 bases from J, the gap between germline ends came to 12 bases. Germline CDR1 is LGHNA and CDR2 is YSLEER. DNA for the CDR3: TGCGCCAGCAGCCAAGACCACCAGGGATATAGCAATCAGCCCCAGCATTTT. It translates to CASSQDHQGYSNQPQHF.

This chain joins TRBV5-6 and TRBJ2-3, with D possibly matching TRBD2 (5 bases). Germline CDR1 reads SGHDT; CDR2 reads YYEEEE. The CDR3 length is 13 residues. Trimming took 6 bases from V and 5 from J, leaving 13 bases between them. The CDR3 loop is CASTPAGIDTQYF. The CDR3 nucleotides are TGTGCCAGCACCCCGGCGGGCATAGATACGCAGTATTTT.

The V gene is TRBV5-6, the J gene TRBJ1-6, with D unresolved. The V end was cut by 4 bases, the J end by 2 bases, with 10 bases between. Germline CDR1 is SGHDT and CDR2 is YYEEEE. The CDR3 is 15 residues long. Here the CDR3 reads CASSPQRTYNSPLHF. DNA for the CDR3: TGTGCCAGCAGCCCACAGAGAACCTATAATTCACCCCTCCACTTT.

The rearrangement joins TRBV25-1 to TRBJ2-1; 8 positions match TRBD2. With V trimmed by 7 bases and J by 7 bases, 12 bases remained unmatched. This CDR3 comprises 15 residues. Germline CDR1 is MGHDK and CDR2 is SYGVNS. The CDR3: CASTPGSGGWNEQFF. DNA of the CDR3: TGTGCCAGCACCCCGGGGAGCGGGGGTTGGAATGAGCAGTTCTTC.

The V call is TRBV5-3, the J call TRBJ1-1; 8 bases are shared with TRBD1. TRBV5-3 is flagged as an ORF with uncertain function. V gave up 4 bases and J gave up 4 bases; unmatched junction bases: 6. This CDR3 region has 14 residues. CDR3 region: CARSGQGRGTEAFF. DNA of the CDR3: TGTGCCAGAAGCGGACAGGGCAGGGGCACTGAAGCTTTCTTT.

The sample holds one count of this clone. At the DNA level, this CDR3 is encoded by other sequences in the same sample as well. CDR3 DNA sequence: TGCGCCAGCAGCTTGGATGGGGGGGGCAATCAGCCCCAGCATTTT. Protein: CASSLDGGGNQPQHF. J is TRBJ1-5 and V is TRBV5-1; a weak D match, TRBD1 (5 bases). Trimming pared 0 bases from V and 2 bases from J, leaving 9 bases between. The CDR3 consists of 15 residues. Germline V CDR1 and CDR2: SGHRS, YFSETQ.

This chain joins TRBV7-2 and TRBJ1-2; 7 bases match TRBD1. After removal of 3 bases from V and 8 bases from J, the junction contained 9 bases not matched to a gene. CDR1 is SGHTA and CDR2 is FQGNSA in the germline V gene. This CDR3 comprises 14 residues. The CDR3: CASSFPTGLRGYTF. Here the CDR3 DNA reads TGTGCCAGCAGCTTCCCGACAGGGCTGCGGGGCTACACCTTC.

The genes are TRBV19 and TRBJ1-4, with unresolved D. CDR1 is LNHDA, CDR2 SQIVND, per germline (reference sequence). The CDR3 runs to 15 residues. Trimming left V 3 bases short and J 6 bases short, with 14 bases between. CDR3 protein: CASSMREPRYEKLFF. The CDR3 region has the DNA TGTGCCAGTAGTATGCGGGAGCCCAGATATGAAAAACTGTTTTTT.

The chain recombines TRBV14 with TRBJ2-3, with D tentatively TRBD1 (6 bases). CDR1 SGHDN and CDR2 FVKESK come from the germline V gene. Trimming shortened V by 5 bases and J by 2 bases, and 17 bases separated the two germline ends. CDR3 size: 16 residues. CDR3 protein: CASSVQGTASTDTQYF. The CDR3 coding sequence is TGTGCCAGCAGCGTACAGGGTACAGCCTCCACAGATACGCAGTATTTT.

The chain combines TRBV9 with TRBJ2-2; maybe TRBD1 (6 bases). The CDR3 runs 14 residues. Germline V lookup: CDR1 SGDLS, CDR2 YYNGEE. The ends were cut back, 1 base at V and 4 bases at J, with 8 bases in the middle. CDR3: CASSVSGVTGELFF. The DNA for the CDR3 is TGTGCCAGCAGCGTATCAGGGGTCACCGGGGAGCTGTTTTTT.